This TCR beta chain was sequenced during a study of CD8+CD57+ T cells in acquired aplastic anemia. The template for TCR beta VDJ and CDR3 sequence profiling was genomic DNA. TCRdb reprocessed the reads via MiXCR and lists one record per CDR3 protein. The sample has approximately 190,000 distinct CDR3 sequences, around half seen once; the top ten hold about 8.8%. Only patients with CD8+CD57+ cell expansion on flow cytometry were chosen for sequencing. As a group, the patients uniformly had severe acquired aplastic anemia. Patients were treatment-naive when blood was sampled. Germline V gene data show CDR1 as SQVTM and CDR2 as ANQGSEA. Between the trimmed V and J ends, which lost 1 base and 4 bases, there was a span of 17 bases. The CDR3 has 15 amino acids. This clonotype has ten or more counts. Antigen unknown. The study's findings and limits: Comparison of patients with controls identified around 30 shared CD8+ CDR3 sequences.

The V and J genes are TRBV29-1 and TRBJ2-7; D remains ambiguous. This clonotype was sampled from a human donor with aplastic anemia. The sequencing sample was made of sorted CD4+, CD8+, or CD8+CD57+ T cells (not recorded which) from PBMCs. The CDR3 coding sequence is TGCAGCGTTGAAGGTGGTCGGCAGGAGTTTTACGAGCAGTACTTC. It encodes CSVEGGRQEFYEQYF.